This T cell receptor (beta chain) originates from a study of T-cell reconstitution after alpha-beta-depleted transplantation in children. Study-level points and caveats: High day-60 TCRbeta diversity in some patients came from surviving recipient T cells and thymic progenitors. By one year post-transplant, T-cell counts and diversity largely arose from T cells that were newly produced. Reportedly, alpha-beta T cells present about two months post-transplant originated from several hundred expanded clones of graft origin.

This clonotype occurred many times. Its specificity is unknown. V dropped 3 bases and J dropped 6; count of bases not matched to a gene: 10. The germline CDR1 and CDR2 sequences are LNHNV and YYDKDF (reference sequence). CDR3 size: 15 residues. Construction of the TCRbeta library involved unique molecular identifiers. TCRdb re-derived calls from the PCR reads in MiXCR, one entry per CDR3 protein. This table has some 550,000 distinct CDR3 sequences, roughly 23% appearing once. The J gene is TRBJ1-2, the V gene TRBV15; 7 nucleotides agree with TRBD1. Sequencing was performed on PBMCs, mostly from graft donor cells, taken 360 days after TCRalphabeta/CD19-depleted stem cell transplant. This TCR was sampled from a boy younger than two who had a stem cell transplant for acute myeloid leukemia, so the T cells may come from the graft donor. The CDR3 region has the DNA TGTGCCACCAGCAGCGGGAGACAGGGCGAGGATGGCTACACCTTC. This sequence encodes CATSSGRQGEDGYTF.